This T cell receptor beta chain was captured by sequencing in a study of T cell responses to AZD1222 COVID-19 vaccine. This clone has only a few counts. Profiling relied on immunoSEQ multiplex PCR, and the TCRdb table lists in-frame clones only, not all of them. Of 85,000 to 130,000 clones in the sample, over 90% are singletons; the top ten hold less than 5%. With 3 bases removed from V and 3 bases from J, the gap between germline ends came to 7 bases. The CDR3 has 14 residues. Germline V gene sequence: CDR1 SGHRS, CDR2 YFSETQ. The V gene is TRBV5-1, the J gene TRBJ2-6; D gene uncertain. This specimen consisted of peripheral blood, obtained on day 0 of AZD1222 vaccination. The TCR comes from an adult in good health. As DNA, the CDR3 is TGCGCCAGCAGCTGGTCGGGTGGGGCCAACGTCCTGACTTTC. It specifies CASSWSGGANVLTF.